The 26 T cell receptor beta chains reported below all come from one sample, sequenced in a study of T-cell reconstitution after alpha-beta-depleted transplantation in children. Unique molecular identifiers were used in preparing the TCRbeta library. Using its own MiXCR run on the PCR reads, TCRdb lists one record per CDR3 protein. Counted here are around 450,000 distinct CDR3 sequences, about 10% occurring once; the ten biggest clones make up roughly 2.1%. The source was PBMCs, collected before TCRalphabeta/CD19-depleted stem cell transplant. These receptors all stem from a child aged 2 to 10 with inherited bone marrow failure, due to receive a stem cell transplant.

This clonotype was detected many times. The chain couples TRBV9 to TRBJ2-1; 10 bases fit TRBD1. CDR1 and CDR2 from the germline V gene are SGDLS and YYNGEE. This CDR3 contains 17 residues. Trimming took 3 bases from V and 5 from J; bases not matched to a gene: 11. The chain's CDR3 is CASSALGAGTGDNEQFF. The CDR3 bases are TGTGCCAGCAGCGCACTGGGGGCAGGGACAGGGGACAATGAGCAGTTCTTC.

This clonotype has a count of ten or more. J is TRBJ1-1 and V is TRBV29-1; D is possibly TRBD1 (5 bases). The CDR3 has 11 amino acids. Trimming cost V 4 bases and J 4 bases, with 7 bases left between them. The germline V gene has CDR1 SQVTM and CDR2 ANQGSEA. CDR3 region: CSVGGGTEAFF. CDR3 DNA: TGCAGCGTTGGCGGGGGCACTGAAGCTTTCTTT.

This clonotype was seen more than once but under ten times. For the CDR3, the DNA is TGTGCCGGCGCCGACAGGAGGGCCACCGGGGAGCTGTTTTTT. It codes for CAGADRRATGELFF. The chain joins TRBV12-3 or TRBV12-4 to TRBJ2-2; D tentatively reads TRBD1 or TRBD2 (6 bases each). Trimming cost V 11 bases and J 4 bases, with 17 bases left between them. CDR3 length equals 14 residues.

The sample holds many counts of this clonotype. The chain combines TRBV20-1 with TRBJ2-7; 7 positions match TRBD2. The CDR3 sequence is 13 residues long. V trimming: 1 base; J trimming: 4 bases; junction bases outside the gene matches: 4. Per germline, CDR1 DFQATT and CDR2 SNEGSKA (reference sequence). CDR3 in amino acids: CSARAGGRYEQYF. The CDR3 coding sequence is TGCAGTGCTAGAGCGGGAGGCCGGTACGAGCAGTACTTC.

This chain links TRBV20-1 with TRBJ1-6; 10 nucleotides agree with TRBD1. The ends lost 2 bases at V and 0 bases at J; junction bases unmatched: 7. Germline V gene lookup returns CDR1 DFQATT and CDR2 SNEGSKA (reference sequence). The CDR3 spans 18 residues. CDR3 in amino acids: CSARKGQGGSSYNSPLHF. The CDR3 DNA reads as TGCAGTGCTAGAAAAGGACAGGGGGGAAGCTCCTATAATTCACCCCTCCACTTT.

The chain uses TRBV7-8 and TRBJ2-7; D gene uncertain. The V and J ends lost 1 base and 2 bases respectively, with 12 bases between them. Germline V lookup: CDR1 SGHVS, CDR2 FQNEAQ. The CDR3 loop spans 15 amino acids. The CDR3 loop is CASSLGGRPTYEQYF. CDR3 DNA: TGTGCCAGCAGCTTAGGTGGCAGGCCCACCTACGAGCAGTACTTC.

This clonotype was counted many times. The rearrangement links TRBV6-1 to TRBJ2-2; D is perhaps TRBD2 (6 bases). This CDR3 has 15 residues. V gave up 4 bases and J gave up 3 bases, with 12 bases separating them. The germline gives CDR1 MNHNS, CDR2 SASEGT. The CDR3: CASSVAPGDTGELFF. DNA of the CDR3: TGTGCCAGCAGTGTAGCCCCGGGGGACACCGGGGAGCTGTTTTTT.

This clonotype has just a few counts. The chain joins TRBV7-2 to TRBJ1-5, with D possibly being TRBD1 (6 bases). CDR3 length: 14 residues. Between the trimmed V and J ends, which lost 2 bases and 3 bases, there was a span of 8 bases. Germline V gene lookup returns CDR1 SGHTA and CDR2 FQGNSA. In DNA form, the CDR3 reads TGTGCCAGCAGCTTAACAGGGACCAATCAGCCCCAGCATTTT. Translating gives CASSLTGTNQPQHF.

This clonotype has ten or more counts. The CDR3 nucleotides read TGCAGCGTAACACAGGGTTACGAGCAGTACTTC. It encodes CSVTQGYEQYF. The rearrangement joins TRBV29-1 to TRBJ2-7, with D possibly matching TRBD1 (6 bases). There are 11 residues in the CDR3. Trimming cost V 6 bases and J 4 bases, with 10 bases left between them. CDR1 is SQVTM, CDR2 ANQGSEA, per germline.

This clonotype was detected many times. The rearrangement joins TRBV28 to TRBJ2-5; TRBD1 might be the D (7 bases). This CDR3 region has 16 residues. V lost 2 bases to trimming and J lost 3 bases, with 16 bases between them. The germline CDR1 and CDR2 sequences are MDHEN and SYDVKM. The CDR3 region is CASSLRQGGHKETQYF. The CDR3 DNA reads TGTGCCAGCAGTTTAAGGCAGGGGGGCCACAAAGAGACCCAGTACTTC.

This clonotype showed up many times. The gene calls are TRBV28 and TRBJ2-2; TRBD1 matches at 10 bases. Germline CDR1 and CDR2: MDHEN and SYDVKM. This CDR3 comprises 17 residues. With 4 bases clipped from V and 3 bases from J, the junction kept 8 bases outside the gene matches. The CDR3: CASSSTGQGDYTGELFF. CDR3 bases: TGTGCCAGCAGTTCCACCGGACAGGGGGATTACACCGGGGAGCTGTTTTTT.

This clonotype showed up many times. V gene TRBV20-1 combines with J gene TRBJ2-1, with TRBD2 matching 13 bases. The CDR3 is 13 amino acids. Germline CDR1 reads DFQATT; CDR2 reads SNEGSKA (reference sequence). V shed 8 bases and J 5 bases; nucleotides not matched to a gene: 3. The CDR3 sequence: CSSTSGRNNEQFF. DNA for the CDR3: TGCAGTTCGACTAGCGGGAGGAACAATGAGCAGTTCTTC.

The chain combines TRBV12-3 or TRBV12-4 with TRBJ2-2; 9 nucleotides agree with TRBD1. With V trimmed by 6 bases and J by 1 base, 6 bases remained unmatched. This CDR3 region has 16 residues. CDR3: CASRPPGQGNTGELFF. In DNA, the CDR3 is TGTGCCAGCAGACCACCGGGACAGGGGAACACCGGGGAGCTGTTTTTT.

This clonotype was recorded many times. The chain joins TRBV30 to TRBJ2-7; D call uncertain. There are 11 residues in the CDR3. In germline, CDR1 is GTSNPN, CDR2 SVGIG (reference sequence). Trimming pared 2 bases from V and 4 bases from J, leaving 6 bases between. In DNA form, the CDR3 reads TGTGCCTGGAGTAACCTTTACGAGCAGTACTTC. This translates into CAWSNLYEQYF.

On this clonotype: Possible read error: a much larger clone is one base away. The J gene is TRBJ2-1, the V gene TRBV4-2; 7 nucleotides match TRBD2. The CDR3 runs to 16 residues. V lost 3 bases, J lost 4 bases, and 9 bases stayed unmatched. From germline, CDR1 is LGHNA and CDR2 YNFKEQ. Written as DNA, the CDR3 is TGTGCCAGCAGCCACGACGTGGGGGAGGGGTACAATGAGCAGTTCTTC. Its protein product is CASSHDVGEGYNEQFF.

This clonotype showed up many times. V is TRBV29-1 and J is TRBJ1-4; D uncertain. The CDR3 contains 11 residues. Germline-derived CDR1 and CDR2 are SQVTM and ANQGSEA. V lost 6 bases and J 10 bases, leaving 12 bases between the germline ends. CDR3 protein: CSVLSDGKLFF. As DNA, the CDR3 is TGCAGCGTACTATCCGACGGAAAACTGTTTTTT.

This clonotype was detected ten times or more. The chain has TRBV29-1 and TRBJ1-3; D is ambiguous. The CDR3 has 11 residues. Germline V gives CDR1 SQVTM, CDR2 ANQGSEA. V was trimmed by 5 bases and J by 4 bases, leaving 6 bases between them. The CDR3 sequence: CSVLFGNTIYF. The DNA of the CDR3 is TGCAGCGTTCTTTTCGGAAACACCATATATTTT.

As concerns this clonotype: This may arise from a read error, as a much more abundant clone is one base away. The CDR3 DNA is TGTGCCAGCGGTTGGGGGATAGCCCATGAGCAGTTCTTC. As protein: CASGWGIAHEQFF. The J gene is TRBJ2-1, the V gene TRBV5-8; D possibly uses TRBD1 or TRBD2 (5 bases each). Germline CDR1 SGHTS, CDR2 YDEGEE. This CDR3 region has 13 residues. The germline V and J ends were trimmed by 7 bases and 8 bases, with 16 bases remaining between them.

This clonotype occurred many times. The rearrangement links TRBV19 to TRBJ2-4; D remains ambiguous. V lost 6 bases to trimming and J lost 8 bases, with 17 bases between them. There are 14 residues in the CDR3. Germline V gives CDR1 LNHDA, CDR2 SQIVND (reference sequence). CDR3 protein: CASSMGSPGYIQYF. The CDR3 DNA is TGTGCCAGTAGCATGGGGTCGCCTGGGTACATTCAGTACTTC. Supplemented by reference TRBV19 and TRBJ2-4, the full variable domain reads DGGITQSPKYLFRKEGQNVTLSCEQNLNHDAMYWYRQDPGQGLRLIYYSQIVNDFQKGDIAEGYSVSREKKESFPLTVTSAQKNPTAFYLCASSMGSPGYIQYFGAGTRLSVL.

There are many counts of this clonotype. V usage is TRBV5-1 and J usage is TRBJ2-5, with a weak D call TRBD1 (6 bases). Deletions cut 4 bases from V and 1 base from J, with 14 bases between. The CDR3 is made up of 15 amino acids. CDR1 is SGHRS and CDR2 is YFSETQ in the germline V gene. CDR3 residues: CASSDPRGFQETQYF. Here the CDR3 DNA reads TGCGCCAGCAGCGACCCAAGGGGGTTCCAAGAGACCCAGTACTTC.

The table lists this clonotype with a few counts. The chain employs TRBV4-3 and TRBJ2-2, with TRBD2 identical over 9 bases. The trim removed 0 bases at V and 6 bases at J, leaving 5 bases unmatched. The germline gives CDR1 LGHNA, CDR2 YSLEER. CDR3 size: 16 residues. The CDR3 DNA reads TGCGCCAGCAGCCAAGATATTAGCGGGAGAGCCGGGGAGCTGTTTTTT. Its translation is CASSQDISGRAGELFF.

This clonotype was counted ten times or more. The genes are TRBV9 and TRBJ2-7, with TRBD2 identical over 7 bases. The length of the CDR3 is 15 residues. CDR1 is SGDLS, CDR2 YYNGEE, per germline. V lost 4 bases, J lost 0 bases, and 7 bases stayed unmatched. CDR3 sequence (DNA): TGTGCCAGCAGCCCCCGTGCGGGGGACTCCTACGAGCAGTACTTC. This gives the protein CASSPRAGDSYEQYF.

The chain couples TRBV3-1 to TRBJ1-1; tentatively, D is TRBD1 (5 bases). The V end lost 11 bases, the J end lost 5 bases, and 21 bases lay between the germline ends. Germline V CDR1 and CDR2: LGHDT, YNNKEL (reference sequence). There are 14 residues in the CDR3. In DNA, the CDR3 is TGTGCCTCCTGCCCGCTTGGGGGGGGTACTGAAGCTTTCTTT. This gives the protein CASCPLGGGTEAFF.

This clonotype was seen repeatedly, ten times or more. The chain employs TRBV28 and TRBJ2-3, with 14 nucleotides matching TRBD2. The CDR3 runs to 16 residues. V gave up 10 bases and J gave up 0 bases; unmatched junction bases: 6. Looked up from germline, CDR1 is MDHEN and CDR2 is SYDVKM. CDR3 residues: CATTTSGRASTDTQYF. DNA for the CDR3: TGTGCCACCACGACTAGCGGGAGGGCTAGCACAGATACGCAGTATTTT.

The CDR3: CATSRDRIRRGTQYF. DNA of the CDR3: TGTGCCACCAGCAGAGATAGGATACGCCGTGGGACCCAGTACTTC. The chain uses TRBV15 and TRBJ2-5; D is ambiguous. The V gene lost 0 bases and the J gene lost 7 bases, with 15 bases spanning the gap. This CDR3 has 15 amino acids. Per the germline V gene, CDR1 is LNHNV and CDR2 is YYDKDF (reference sequence).

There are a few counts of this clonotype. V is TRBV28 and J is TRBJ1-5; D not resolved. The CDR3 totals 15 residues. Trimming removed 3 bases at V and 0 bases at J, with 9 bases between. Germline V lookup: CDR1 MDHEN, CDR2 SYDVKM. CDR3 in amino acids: CASSFNRYSNQPQHF. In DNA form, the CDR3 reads TGTGCCAGCAGTTTTAACAGATATAGCAATCAGCCCCAGCATTTT.